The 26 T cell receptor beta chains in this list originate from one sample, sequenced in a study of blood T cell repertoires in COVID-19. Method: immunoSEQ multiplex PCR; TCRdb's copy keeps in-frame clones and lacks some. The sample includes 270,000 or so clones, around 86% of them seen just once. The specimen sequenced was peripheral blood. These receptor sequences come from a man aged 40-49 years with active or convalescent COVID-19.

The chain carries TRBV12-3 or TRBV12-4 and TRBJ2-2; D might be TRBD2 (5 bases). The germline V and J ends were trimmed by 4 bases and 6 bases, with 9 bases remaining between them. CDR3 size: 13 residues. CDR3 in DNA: TGTGCCAGCAGTTGGACTTCTCCCGGGGAGCTGTTTTTT. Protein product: CASSWTSPGELFF.

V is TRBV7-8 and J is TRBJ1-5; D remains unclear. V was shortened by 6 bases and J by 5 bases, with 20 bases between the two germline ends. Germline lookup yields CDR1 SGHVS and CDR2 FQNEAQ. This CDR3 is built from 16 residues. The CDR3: CASSVSLPHQDQPQHF. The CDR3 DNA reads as TGTGCCAGCAGTGTAAGTCTACCGCACCAGGATCAGCCCCAGCATTTT. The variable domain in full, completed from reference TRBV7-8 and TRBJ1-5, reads GAGVSQSPRYKVAKRGQDVALRCDPISGHVSLFWYQQALGQGPEFLTYFQNEAQLDKSGLPSDRFFAERPEGSVSTLKIQRTQQEDSAVYLCASSVSLPHQDQPQHFGDGTRLSIL.

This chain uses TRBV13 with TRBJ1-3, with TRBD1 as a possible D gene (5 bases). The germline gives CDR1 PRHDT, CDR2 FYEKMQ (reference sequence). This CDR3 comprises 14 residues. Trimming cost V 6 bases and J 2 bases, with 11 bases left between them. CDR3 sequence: CASSAGDPGNTIYF. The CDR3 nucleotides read TGTGCCAGCAGTGCGGGGGACCCTGGAAACACCATATATTTT.

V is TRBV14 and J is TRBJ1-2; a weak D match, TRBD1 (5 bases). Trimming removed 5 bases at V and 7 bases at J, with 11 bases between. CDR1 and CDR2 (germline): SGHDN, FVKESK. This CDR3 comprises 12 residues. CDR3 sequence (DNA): TGTGCCAGCAGCGACAGAACCCCTGGCTACACCTTC. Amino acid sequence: CASSDRTPGYTF.

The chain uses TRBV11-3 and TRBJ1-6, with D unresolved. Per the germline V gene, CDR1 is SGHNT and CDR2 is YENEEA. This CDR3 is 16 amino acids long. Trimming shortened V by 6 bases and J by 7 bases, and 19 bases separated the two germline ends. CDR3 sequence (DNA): TGTGCCAGCAGTCACACTGGGAGTATCTACAATTCACCCCTCCACTTT. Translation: CASSHTGSIYNSPLHF.

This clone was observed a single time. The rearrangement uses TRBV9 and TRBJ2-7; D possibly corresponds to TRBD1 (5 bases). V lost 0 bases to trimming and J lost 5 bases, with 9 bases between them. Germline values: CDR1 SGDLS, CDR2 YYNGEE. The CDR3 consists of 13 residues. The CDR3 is CASSVVDSDEQYF. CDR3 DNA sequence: TGTGCCAGCAGCGTAGTCGACAGCGACGAGCAGTACTTC. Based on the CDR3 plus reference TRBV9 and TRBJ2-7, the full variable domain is DSGVTQTPKHLITATGQRVTLRCSPRSGDLSVYWYQQSLDQGLQFLIQYYNGEERAKGNILERFSAQQFPDLHSELNLSSLELGDSALYFCASSVVDSDEQYFGPGTRLTVT.

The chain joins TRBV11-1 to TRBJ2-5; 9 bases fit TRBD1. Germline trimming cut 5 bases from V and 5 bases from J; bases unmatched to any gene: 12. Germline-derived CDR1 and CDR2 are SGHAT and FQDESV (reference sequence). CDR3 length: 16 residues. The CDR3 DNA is TGTGCCAGCAGCCCGAGAAGGACAGGGGCGCGTGAGACCCAGTACTTC. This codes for CASSPRRTGARETQYF. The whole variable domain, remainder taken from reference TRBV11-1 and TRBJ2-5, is EAEVAQSPRYKITEKSQAVAFWCDPISGHATLYWYRQILGQGPELLVQFQDESVVDDSQLPKDRFSAERLKGVDSTLKIQPAELGDSAMYLCASSPRRTGARETQYFGPGTRLLVL.

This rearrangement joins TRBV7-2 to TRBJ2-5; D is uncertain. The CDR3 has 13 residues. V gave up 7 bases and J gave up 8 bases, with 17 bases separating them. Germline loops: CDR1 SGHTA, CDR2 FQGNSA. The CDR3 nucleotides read TGTGCCAGCACCTCGGGTCCAAGAGATACCCAGTACTTC. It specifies CASTSGPRDTQYF. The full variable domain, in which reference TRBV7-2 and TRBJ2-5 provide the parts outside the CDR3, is GAGVSQSPSNKVTEKGKDVELRCDPISGHTALYWYRQSLGQGLEFLIYFQGNSAPDKSGLPSDRFSAERTGGSVSTLTIQRTQQEDSAVYLCASTSGPRDTQYFGPGTRLLVL.

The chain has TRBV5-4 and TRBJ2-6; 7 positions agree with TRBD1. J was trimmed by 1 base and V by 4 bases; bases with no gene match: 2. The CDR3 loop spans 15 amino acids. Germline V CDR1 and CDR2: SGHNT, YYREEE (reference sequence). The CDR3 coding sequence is TGTGCCAGCAGCCAACAGGGGTCTGGGGCCAACGTCCTGACTTTC. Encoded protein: CASSQQGSGANVLTF. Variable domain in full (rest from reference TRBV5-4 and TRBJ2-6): ETGVTQSPTHLIKTRGQQVTLRCSSQSGHNTVSWYQQALGQGPQFIFQYYREEENGRGNFPPRFSGLQFPNYSSELNVNALELDDSALYLCASSQQGSGANVLTFGAGSRLTVL.

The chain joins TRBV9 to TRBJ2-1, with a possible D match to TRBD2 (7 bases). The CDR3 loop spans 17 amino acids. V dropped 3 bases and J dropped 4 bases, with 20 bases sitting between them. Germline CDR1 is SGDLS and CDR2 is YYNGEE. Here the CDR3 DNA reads TGTGCCAGCAGCGAAGGCGGGGGCGCGAGATATTACAATGAGCAGTTCTTC. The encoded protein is CASSEGGGARYYNEQFF.

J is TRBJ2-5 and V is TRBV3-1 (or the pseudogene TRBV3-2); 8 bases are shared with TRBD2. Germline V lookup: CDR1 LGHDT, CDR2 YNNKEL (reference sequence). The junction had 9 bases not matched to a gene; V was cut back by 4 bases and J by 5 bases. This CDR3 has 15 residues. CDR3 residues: CASSPLGTSRETQYF. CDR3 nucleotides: TGTGCCAGCAGCCCGTTGGGGACTAGTCGGGAGACCCAGTACTTC.

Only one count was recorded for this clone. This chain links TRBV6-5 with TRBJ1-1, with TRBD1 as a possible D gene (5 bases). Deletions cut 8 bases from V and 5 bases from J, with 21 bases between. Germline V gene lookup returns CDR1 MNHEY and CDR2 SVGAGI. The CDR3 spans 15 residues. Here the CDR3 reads CASPTLARSGTEAFF. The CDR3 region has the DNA TGTGCCAGCCCCACCCTGGCCCGATCAGGGACTGAAGCTTTCTTT.

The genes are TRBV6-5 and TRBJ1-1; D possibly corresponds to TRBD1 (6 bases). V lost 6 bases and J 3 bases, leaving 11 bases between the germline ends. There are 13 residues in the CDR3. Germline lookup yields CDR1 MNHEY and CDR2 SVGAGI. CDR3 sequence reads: CASSGTSDTEAFF. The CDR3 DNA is TGTGCCAGCAGCGGGACAAGCGACACTGAAGCTTTCTTT.

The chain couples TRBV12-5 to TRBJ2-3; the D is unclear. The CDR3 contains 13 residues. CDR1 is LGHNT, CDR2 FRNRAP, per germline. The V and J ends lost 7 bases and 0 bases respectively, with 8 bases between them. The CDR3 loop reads CASVFGSTDTQYF. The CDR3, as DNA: TGTGCTAGTGTTTTCGGGAGCACAGATACGCAGTATTTT.

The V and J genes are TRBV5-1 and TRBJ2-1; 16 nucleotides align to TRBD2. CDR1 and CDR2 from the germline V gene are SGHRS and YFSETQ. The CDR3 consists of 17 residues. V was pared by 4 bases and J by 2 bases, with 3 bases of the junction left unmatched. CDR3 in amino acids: CASSPGLAGGPYNEQFF. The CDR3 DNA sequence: TGCGCCAGCAGCCCGGGACTAGCGGGAGGGCCCTACAATGAGCAGTTCTTC.

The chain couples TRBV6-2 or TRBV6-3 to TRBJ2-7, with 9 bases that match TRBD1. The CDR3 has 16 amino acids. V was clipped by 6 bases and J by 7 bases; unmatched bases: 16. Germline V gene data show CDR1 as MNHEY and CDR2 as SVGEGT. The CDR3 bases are TGTGCCAGCAGCCCTACCCTAGGACAGGGGCGCCGGGAGCAGTACTTC. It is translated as CASSPTLGQGRREQYF.

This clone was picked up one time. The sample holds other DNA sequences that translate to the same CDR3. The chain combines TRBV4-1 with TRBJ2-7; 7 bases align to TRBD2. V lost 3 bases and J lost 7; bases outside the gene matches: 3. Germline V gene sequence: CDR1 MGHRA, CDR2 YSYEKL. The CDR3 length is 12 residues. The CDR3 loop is CASSHPGGEQYF. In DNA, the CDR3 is TGCGCCAGCAGCCATCCGGGAGGTGAGCAGTACTTC.

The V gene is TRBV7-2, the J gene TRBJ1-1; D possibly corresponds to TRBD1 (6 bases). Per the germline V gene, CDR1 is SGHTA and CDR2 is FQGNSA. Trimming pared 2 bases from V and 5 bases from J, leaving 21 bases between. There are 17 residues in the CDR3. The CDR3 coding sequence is TGTGCCAGCAGCTTAAAAGGGGGAGAGGGGTCCCTGACTGAAGCTTTCTTT. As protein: CASSLKGGEGSLTEAFF. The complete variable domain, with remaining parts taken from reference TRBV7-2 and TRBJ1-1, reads GAGVSQSPSNKVTEKGKDVELRCDPISGHTALYWYRQSLGQGLEFLIYFQGNSAPDKSGLPSDRFSAERTGGSVSTLTIQRTQQEDSAVYLCASSLKGGEGSLTEAFFGQGTRLTVV.

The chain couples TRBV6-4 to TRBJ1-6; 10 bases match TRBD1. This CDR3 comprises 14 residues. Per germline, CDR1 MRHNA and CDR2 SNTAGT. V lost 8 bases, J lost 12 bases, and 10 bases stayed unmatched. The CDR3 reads CASPFRDRGVPLHF. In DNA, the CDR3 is TGTGCCAGCCCCTTCCGGGACAGGGGAGTACCCCTCCACTTT.

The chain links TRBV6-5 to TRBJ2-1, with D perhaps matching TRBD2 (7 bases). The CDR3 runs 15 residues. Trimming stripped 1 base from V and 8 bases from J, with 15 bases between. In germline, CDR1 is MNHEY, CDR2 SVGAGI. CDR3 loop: CASSYFPGGPDEQFF. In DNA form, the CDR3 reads TGTGCCAGCAGTTACTTTCCGGGGGGCCCCGATGAGCAGTTCTTC.

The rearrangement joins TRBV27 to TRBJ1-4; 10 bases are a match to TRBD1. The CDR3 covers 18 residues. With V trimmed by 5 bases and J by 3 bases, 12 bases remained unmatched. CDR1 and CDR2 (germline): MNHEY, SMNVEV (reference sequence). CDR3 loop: CASSTRQGATPANEKLFF. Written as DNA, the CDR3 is TGTGCCAGCAGTACCAGACAGGGGGCGACTCCCGCTAATGAAAAACTGTTTTTT.

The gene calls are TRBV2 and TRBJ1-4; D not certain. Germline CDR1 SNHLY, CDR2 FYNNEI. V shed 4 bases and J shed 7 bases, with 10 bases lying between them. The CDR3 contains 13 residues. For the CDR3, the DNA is TGTGCCAGCAGTGGAAGTGAGGGTGAAAAACTGTTTTTT. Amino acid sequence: CASSGSEGEKLFF.

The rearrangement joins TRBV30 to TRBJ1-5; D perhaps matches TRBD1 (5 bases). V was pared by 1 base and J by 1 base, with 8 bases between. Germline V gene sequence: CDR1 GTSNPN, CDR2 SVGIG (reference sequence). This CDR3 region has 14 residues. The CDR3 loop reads CAWSEGLSNQPQHF. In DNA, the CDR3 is TGTGCCTGGAGTGAGGGGTTAAGCAATCAGCCCCAGCATTTT.

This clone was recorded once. Here the CDR3 reads CASSPGGGSAEQYF. DNA of the CDR3: TGTGCCAGCAGCCCTGGTGGGGGGTCGGCCGAGCAGTACTTC. The V gene is TRBV11-3, the J gene TRBJ2-7; D possibly corresponds to TRBD2 (6 bases). The CDR3 extends over 14 amino acids. V dropped 5 bases and J dropped 6 bases, with 17 bases sitting between them. Germline CDR1 SGHNT, CDR2 YENEEA.

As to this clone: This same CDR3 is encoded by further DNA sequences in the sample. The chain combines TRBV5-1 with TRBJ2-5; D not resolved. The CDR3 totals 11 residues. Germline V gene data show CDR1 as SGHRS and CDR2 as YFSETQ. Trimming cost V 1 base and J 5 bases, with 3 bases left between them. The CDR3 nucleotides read TGCGCCAGCAGCTTGCAGGAGACCCAGTACTTC. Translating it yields CASSLQETQYF. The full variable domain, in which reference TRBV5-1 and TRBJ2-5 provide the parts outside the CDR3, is KAGVTQTPRYLIKTRGQQVTLSCSPISGHRSVSWYQQTPGQGLQFLFEYFSETQRNKGNFPGRFSGRQFSNSRSEMNVSTLELGDSALYLCASSLQETQYFGPGTRLLVL.

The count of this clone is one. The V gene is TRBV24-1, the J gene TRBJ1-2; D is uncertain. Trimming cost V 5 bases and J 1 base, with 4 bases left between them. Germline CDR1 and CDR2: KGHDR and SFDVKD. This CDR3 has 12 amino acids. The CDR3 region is CATSAGNYGYTF. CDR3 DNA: TGTGCCACCAGTGCCGGTAACTATGGCTACACCTTC.